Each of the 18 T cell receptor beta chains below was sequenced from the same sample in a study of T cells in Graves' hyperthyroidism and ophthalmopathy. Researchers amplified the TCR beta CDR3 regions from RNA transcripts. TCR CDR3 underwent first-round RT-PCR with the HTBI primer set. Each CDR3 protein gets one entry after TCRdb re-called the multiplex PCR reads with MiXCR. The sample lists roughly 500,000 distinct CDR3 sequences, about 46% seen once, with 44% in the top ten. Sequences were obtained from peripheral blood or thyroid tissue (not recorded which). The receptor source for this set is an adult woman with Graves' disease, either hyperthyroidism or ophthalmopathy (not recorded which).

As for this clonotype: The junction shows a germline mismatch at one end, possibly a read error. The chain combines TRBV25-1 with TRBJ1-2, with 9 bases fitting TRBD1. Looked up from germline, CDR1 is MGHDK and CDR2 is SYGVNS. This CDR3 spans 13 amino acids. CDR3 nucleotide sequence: TGTGCCAGCAGTACACCGGGACAGGGAGGGAGGTTCTTC. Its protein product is CASSTPGQGGRFF.

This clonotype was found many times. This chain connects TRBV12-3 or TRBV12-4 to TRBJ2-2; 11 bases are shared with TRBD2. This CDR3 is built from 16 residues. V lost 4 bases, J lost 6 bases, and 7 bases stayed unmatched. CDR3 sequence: CASSSLAGGRAGELFF. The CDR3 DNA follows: TGTGCCAGCAGTTCCCTAGCGGGAGGCCGAGCCGGGGAGCTGTTTTTT.

CDR3 bases: TGTGCCAGTAGTATATCGGGCCACACTGAAGCTTTCTTT. It is translated as CASSISGHTEAFF. The chain is built from TRBV19 and TRBJ1-1; D is uncertain. Germline V CDR1 and CDR2: LNHDA, SQIVND (reference sequence). There are 13 residues in the CDR3. Trimming left V 2 bases short and J 3 bases short, with 7 bases between.

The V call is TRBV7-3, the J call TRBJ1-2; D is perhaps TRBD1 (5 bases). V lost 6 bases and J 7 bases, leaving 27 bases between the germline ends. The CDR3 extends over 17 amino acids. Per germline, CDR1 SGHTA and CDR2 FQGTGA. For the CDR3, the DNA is TGTGCCAGCAGTTTAGGCAGCGGGATGCAGGGTGGTCGTGGCTACACCTTC. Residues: CASSLGSGMQGGRGYTF.

In DNA, the CDR3 is TGTGCCGGGAATCGGGACAGGGGACCCTACGAGCAGTACTTC. It encodes CAGNRDRGPYEQYF. The chain links TRBV7-2 to TRBJ2-7; 10 bases agree with TRBD1. With 11 bases clipped from V and 2 bases from J, the junction kept 9 bases outside the gene matches. Germline V CDR1 and CDR2: SGHTA, FQGNSA. CDR3 length: 14 residues.

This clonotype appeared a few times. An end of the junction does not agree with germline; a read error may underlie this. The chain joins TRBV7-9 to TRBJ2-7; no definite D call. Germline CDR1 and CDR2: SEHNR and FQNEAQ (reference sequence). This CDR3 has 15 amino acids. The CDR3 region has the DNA TGCGCCAGCAGCCAAGGGTGGGGTTCTGCCTACGAGCAGTACTTC. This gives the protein CASSQGWGSAYEQYF.

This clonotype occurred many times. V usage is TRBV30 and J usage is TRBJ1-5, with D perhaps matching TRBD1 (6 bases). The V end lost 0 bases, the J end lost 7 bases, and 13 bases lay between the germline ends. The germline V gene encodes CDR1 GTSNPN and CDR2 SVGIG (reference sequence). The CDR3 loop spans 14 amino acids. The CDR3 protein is CAWSVGRGFQPQHF. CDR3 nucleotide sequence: TGTGCCTGGAGTGTAGGCAGGGGTTTCCAGCCCCAGCATTTT.

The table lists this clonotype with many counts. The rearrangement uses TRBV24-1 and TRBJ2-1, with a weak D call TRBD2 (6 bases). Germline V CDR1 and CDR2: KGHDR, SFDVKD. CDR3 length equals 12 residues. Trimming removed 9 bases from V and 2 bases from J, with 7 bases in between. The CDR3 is CATAGPYNEQFF. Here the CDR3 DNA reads TGTGCCACCGCGGGGCCCTACAATGAGCAGTTCTTC.

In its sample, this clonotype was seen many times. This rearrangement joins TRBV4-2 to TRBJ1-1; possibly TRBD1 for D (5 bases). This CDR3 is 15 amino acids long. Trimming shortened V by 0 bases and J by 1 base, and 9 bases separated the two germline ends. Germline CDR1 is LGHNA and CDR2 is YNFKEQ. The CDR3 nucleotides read TGTGCCAGCAGCCAAGACGGGACCTCGAACACTGAAGCTTTCTTT. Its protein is CASSQDGTSNTEAFF.

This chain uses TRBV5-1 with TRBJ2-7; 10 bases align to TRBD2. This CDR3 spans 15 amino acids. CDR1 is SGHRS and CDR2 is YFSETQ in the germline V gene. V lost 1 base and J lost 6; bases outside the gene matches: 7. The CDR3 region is CASSLSLAGVSEQYF. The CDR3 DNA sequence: TGCGCCAGCAGCTTGTCGCTAGCGGGAGTATCCGAGCAGTACTTC.

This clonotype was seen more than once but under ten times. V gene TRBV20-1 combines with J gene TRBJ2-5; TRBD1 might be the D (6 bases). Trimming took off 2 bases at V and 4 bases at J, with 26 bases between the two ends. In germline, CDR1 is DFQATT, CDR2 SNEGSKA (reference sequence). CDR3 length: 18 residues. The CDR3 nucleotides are TGCAGTGCTAGACGGAACAATGGTGGGGGCGAAGGAGGAGAGACCCAGTACTTC. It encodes CSARRNNGGGEGGETQYF.

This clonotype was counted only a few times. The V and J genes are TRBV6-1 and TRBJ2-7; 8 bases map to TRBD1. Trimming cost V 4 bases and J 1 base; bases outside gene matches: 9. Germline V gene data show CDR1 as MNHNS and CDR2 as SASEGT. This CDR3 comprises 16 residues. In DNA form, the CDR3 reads TGTGCCAGCAGTGTGGGGACCGGGACAGGATCCTACGAGCAGTACTTC. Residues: CASSVGTGTGSYEQYF.

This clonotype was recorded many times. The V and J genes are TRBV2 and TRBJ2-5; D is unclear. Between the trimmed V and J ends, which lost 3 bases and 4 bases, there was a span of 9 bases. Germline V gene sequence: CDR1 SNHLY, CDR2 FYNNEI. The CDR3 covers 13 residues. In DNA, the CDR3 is TGTGCCAGCAGTGACACGTCCAGAGAGACCCAGTACTTC. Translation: CASSDTSRETQYF.

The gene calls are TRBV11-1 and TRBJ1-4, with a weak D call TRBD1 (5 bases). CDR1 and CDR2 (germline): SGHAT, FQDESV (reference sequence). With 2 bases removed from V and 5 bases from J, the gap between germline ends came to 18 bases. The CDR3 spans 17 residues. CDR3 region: CASSLQGIGFPNEKLFF. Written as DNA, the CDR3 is TGTGCCAGCAGCTTACAGGGCATCGGGTTCCCAAATGAAAAACTGTTTTTT.

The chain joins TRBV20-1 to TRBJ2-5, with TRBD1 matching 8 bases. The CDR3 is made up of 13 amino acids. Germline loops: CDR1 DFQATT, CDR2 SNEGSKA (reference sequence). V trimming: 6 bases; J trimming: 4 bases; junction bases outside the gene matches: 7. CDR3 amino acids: CSAPGQGAETQYF. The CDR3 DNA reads TGCAGTGCCCCCGGACAGGGCGCAGAGACCCAGTACTTC.

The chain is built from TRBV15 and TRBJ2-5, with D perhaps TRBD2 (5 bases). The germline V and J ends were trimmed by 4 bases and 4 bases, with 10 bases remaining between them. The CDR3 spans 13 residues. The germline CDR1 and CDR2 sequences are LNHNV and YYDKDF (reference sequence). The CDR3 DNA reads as TGTGCCACCAGCACCCTCGGGATAGAGACCCAGTACTTC. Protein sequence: CATSTLGIETQYF.

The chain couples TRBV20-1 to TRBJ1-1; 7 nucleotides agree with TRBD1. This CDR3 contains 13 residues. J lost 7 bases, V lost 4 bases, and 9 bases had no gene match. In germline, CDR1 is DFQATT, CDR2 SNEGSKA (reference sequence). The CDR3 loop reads CSANTGQTNEAFF. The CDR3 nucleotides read TGCAGTGCTAATACGGGACAGACGAATGAAGCTTTCTTT.

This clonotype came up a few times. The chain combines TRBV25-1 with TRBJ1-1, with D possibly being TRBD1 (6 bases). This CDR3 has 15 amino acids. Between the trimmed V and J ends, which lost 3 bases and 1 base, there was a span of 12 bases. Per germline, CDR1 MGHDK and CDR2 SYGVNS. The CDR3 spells CASSDATGENTEAFF. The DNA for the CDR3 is TGTGCCAGCAGTGATGCGACAGGAGAGAACACTGAAGCTTTCTTT.